This entry lists 14 T cell receptor beta chains sequenced from one sample in a study of T-cell reconstitution after alpha-beta-depleted transplantation in children. TCRbeta library construction was performed incorporating unique molecular identifiers. Each CDR3 protein gets one entry after TCRdb re-called the PCR reads with MiXCR. The data hold approximately 230,000 distinct CDR3 sequences, with approximately 24% observed a single time. The sequenced sample was PBMCs, mostly from graft donor cells, obtained 360 days after TCRalphabeta/CD19-depleted stem cell transplant. These TCRs come from a female patient younger than 10 who had a stem cell transplant for congenital amegakaryocytic thrombocytopenia, so the T cells may come from the graft donor.

This chain joins TRBV27 and TRBJ2-7, with TRBD2 as a possible D gene (6 bases). The germline V and J ends were trimmed by 5 bases and 1 base, with 15 bases remaining between them. Germline CDR1 is MNHEY and CDR2 is SMNVEV (reference sequence). This CDR3 region has 15 residues. CDR3 in DNA: TGTGCCAGCAGTCCGCGGGGACGGAAATCCTACGAGCAGTACTTC. Translated: CASSPRGRKSYEQYF.

This clonotype occurred many times. The chain couples TRBV29-1 to TRBJ2-7; 12 bases match TRBD2. The CDR3 totals 15 residues. Per the germline V gene, CDR1 is SQVTM and CDR2 is ANQGSEA. Trimming removed 6 bases from V and 5 bases from J; junction bases left unmatched: 11. The CDR3 loop is CSVKLAGGPNDEQYF. The CDR3 region has the DNA TGCAGCGTGAAGCTAGCGGGAGGGCCGAACGACGAGCAGTACTTC.

This clonotype was seen more than once but under ten times. This CDR3 reads CATPLAAGDYNEQFF. CDR3 DNA: TGTGCCACCCCCCTAGCTGCGGGCGATTACAATGAGCAGTTCTTC. V and J are TRBV25-1 and TRBJ2-1, with D possibly being TRBD2 (5 bases). The CDR3 totals 15 residues. From germline, CDR1 is MGHDK and CDR2 SYGVNS. The V gene lost 10 bases and the J gene lost 4 bases, with 20 bases spanning the gap.

Only one count was recorded for this clonotype. The chain has TRBV6-1 and TRBJ2-1; 10 nucleotides align to TRBD1. The CDR3 has 16 amino acids. V lost 10 bases and J lost 9; bases outside the gene matches: 18. Germline loops: CDR1 MNHNS, CDR2 SASEGT. CDR3 residues: CATTKQPGQGSTEQFF. The DNA of the CDR3 is TGTGCCACTACCAAACAACCGGGACAGGGGTCGACTGAGCAGTTCTTC.

The chain's CDR3 is CASSSRVGWTPEAFF. CDR3 bases: TGTGCCAGCAGTTCCCGTGTAGGTTGGACACCTGAAGCTTTCTTT. V gene TRBV6-2 or TRBV6-3 combines with J gene TRBJ1-1, with D perhaps TRBD1 (5 bases). V lost 4 bases and J lost 6, with 18 bases in between. This CDR3 contains 15 residues. CDR1 and CDR2 from the germline V gene are MNHEY and SVGEGT.

The sample holds a few counts of this clonotype. The rearrangement links TRBV11-2 to TRBJ2-1; D possibly corresponds to TRBD2 (5 bases). Trimming shortened V by 5 bases and J by 8 bases, and 16 bases separated the two germline ends. CDR3 length: 14 residues. The germline V gene encodes CDR1 SGHAT and CDR2 FQNNGV. As DNA, the CDR3 is TGTGCCAGCAGCCGAGGCGGCCTCGGGGATGAGCAGTTCTTC. The encoded protein is CASSRGGLGDEQFF.

The chain combines TRBV6-1 with TRBJ1-2; weak D call: TRBD1 (6 bases). CDR3 length: 13 amino acids. Between the trimmed V and J ends, which lost 6 bases and 9 bases, there was a span of 17 bases. The germline V gene encodes CDR1 MNHNS and CDR2 SASEGT. The CDR3 loop reads CASRTPSDSSYTF. CDR3 sequence (DNA): TGTGCCAGCAGAACCCCTTCGGACAGTAGCTACACCTTC.

There are a few counts of this clonotype. The rearrangement uses TRBV7-8 and TRBJ1-1; D is undetermined. Germline V gives CDR1 SGHVS, CDR2 FQNEAQ. The CDR3 contains 15 residues. Trimming cost V 5 bases and J 5 bases, with 18 bases left between them. As DNA, the CDR3 is TGTGCCAGCAGCCGAAGCGGCTTCATGGGGACTGAAGCTTTCTTT. Protein: CASSRSGFMGTEAFF. Filled out from reference TRBV7-8 and TRBJ1-1, the complete variable domain reads GAGVSQSPRYKVAKRGQDVALRCDPISGHVSLFWYQQALGQGPEFLTYFQNEAQLDKSGLPSDRFFAERPEGSVSTLKIQRTQQEDSAVYLCASSRSGFMGTEAFFGQGTRLTVV.

This clonotype turned up a few times. The gene calls are TRBV12-3 or TRBV12-4 and TRBJ1-6, with D uncertain. V shed 5 bases and J shed 8 bases, with 10 bases lying between them. CDR3 size: 13 residues. The CDR3 is CASSPRVDSPLHF. DNA for the CDR3: TGTGCCAGCAGTCCGCGGGTTGATTCACCCCTCCACTTT.

The chain is built from TRBV4-1 and TRBJ2-5; 9 bases are a match to TRBD1. After removal of 1 base from V and 5 bases from J, the junction contained 8 bases not matched to a gene. The CDR3 loop spans 16 amino acids. Germline V gene sequence: CDR1 MGHRA, CDR2 YSYEKL. CDR3 DNA sequence: TGCGCCAGCAGCCAAGTTAGGACAGGGGAGAAGGAGACCCAGTACTTC. The encoded protein is CASSQVRTGEKETQYF.

V and J are TRBV11-2 and TRBJ2-1; 7 nucleotides agree with TRBD1. The CDR3 totals 17 residues. Germline CDR1 is SGHAT and CDR2 is FQNNGV. Unmatched junction bases numbered 7, after V lost 2 bases and J lost 0 bases. CDR3 sequence: CASSLQYGDSSYNEQFF. Here the CDR3 DNA reads TGTGCCAGCAGCTTACAGTATGGGGACAGCTCCTACAATGAGCAGTTCTTC.

J is TRBJ2-7 and V is TRBV12-3 or TRBV12-4; 14 positions match TRBD2. There are 16 residues in the CDR3. J gave up 3 bases and V 6 bases, and 7 bases lay outside the gene matches. CDR3 nucleotides: TGTGCCAGCAGCCTGGGACTAGCGGGAGCGTTCTACGAGCAGTACTTC. Translated, it gives CASSLGLAGAFYEQYF.

The chain is built from TRBV12-3 or TRBV12-4 and TRBJ1-3, with TRBD1 identical over 7 bases. CDR3 length equals 14 residues. The trim removed 7 bases at V and 0 bases at J, leaving 3 bases unmatched. The CDR3 here is CASTRGRSGNTIYF. CDR3 coding DNA: TGTGCCAGCACGAGGGGGCGCTCTGGAAACACCATATATTTT.

The chain links TRBV10-2 to TRBJ1-3; weak D call: TRBD1 (5 bases). From germline, CDR1 is WSHSY and CDR2 SAAADI. The CDR3 length is 13 residues. Trimming left V 8 bases short and J 0 bases short, with 8 bases between. The CDR3 nucleotides are TGCGCCAGCGGGACGACCTCTGGAAACACCATATATTTT. Protein sequence: CASGTTSGNTIYF.